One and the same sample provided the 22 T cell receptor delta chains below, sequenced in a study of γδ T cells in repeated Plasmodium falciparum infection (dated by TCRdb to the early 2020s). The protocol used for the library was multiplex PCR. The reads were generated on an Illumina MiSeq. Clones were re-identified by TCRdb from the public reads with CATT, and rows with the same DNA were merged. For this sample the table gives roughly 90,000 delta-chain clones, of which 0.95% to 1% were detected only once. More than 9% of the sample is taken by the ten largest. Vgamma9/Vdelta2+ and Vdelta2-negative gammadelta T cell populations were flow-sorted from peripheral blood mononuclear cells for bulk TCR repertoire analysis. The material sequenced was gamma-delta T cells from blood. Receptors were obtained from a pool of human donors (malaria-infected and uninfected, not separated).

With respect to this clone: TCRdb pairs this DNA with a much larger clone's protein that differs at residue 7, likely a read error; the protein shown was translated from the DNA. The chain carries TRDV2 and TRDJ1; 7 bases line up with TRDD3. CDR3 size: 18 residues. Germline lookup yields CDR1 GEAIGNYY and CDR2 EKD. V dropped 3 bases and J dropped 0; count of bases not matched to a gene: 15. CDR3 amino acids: CACDAVNAGGLYTDKLIF. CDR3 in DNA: TGTGCCTGTGACGCTGTAAATGCTGGGGGTTTGTACACCGATAAACTCATCTTT.

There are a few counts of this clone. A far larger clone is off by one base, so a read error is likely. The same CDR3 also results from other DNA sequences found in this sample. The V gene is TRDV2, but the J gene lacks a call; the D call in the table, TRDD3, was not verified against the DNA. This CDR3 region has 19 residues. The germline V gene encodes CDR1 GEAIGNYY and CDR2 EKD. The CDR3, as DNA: TGTGCCTGTGACACCGTGGTTATGGGGGATACGCGCCTGGCCGATAAGCTCATCTTT. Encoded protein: CACDTVVMGDTRLADKLIF.

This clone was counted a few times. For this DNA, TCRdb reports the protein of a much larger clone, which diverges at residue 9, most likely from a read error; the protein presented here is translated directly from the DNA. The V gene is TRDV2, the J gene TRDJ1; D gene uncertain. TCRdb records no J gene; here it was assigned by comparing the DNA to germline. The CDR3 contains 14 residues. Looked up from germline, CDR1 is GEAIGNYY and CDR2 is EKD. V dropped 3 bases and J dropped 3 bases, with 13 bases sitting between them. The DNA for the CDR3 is TGTGCCTGTGACGAGATCTCGTACGCCGATAAACTCATCTTT. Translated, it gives CACDEISYADKLIF.

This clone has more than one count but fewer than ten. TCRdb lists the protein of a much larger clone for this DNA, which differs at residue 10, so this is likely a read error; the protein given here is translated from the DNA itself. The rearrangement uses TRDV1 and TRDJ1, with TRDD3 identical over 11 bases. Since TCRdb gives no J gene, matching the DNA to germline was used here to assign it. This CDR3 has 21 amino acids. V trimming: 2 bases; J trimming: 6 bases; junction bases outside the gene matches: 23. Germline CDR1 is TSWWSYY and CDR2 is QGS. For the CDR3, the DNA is TGTGCTCTTGGGGAAACCACTACCACGAGCTGGGGGATACACGCGTATTATAAACTCATCTTT. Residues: CALGETTTTSWGIHAYYKLIF.

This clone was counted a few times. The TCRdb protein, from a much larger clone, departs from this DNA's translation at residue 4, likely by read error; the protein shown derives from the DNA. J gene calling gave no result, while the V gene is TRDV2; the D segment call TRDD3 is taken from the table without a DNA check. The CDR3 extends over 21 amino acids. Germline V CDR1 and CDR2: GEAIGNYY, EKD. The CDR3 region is CACGTDNWGIRVLPITPPRIF. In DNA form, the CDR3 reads TGTGCCTGTGGCACCGACAACTGGGGGATACGCGTCTTACCAATCACACCCCCTCGGATCTTT.

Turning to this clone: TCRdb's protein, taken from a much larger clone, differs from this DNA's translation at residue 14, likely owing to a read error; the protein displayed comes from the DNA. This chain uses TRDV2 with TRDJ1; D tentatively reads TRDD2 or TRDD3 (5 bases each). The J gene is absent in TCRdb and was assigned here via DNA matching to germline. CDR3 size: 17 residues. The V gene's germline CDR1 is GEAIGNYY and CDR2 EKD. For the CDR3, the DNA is TGTGCCTGTGACATCCTCCGGGATCCTTCTGAAACCGATAGACTCATCTTT. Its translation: CACDILRDPSETDRLIF.

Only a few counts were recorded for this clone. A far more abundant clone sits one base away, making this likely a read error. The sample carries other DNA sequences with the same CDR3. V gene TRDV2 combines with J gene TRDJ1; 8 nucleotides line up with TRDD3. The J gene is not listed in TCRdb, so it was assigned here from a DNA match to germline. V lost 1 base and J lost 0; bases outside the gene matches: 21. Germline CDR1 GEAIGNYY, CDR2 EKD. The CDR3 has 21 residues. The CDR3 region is CACDTLTTGGLPADYTDKLIF. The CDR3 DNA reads TGTGCCTGTGACACTCTCACTACTGGGGGCCTACCCGCCGACTACACCGATAAACTCATCTTT.

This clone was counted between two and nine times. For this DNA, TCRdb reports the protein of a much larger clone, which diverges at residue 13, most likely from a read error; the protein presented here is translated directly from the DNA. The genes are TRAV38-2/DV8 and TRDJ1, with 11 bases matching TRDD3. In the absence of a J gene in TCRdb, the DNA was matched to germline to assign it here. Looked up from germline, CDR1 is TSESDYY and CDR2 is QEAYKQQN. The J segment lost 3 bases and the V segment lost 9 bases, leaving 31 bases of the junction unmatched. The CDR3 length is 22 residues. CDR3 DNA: TGTGCTTCCTTCCTAGAAACCCATTACTGGGGGATATGCGTAGGGGGTCCCGATAAACTCATCTTT. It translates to CASFLETHYWGICVGGPDKLIF.

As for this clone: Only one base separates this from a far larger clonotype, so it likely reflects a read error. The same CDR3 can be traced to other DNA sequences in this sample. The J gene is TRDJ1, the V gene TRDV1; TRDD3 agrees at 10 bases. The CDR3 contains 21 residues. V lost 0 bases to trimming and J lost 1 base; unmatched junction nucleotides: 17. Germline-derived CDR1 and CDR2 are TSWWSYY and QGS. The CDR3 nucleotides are TGTGCTCTTGGGGAACTTAATAGGGGGGATACGGAGGAACGGTTCACCGATAAACTCATCTTT. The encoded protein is CALGELNRGDTEERFTDKLIF.

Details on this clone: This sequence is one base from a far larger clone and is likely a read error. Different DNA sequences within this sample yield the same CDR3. For the CDR3, the DNA is TGTGCCTGTGACACCCCAGGACTGGGGGACCTGTACACCGATAAACTCATCTTT. Encoded protein: CACDTPGLGDLYTDKLIF. The rearrangement links TRDV2 to TRDJ1, with 9 bases that match TRDD3. Matching the DNA to germline supplied the J gene, which TCRdb does not give. V shed 0 bases and J 0 bases; nucleotides not matched to a gene: 10. The CDR3 extends over 18 amino acids. CDR1 and CDR2 from the germline V gene are GEAIGNYY and EKD.

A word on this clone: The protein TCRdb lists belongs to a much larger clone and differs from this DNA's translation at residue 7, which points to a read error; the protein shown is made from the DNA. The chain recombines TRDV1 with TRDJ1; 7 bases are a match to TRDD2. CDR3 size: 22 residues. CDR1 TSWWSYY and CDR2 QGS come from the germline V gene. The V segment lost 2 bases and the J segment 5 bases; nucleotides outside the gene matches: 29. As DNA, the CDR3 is TGTGCTCTTGGGGAAACCATTGATTCCGTTCCTACAGGTGGGGACCACGAGGATAAACTCATCTTT. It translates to CALGETIDSVPTGGDHEDKLIF.

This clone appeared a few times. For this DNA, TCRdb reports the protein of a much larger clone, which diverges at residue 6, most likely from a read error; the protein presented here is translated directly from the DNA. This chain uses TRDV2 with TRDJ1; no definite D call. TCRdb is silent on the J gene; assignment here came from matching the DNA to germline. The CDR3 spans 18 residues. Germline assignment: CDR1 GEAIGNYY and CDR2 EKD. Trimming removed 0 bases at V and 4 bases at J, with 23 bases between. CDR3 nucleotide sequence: TGTGCCTGTGACACCTTCGGACTGCGGGACCGTAATTTCGATAAACTCATCTTT. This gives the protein CACDTFGLRDRNFDKLIF.

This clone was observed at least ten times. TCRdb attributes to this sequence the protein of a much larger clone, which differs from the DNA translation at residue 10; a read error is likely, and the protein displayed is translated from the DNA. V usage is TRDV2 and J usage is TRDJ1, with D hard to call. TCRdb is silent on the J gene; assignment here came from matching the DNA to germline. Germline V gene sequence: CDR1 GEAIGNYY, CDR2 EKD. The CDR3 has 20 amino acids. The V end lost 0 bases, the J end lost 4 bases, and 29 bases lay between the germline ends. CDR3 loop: CACDTILASSQNYYGDKLIF. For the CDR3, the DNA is TGTGCCTGTGACACCATCCTGGCCAGCTCCCAAAACTACTACGGCGATAAACTCATCTTT.

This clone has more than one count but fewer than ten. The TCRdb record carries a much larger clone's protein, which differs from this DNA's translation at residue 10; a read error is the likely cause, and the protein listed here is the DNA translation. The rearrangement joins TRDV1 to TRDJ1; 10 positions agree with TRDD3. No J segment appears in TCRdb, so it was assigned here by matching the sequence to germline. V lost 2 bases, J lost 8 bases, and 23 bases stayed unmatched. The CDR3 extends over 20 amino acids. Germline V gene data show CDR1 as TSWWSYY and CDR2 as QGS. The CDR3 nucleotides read TGTGCTCTTGGGGAAAATTCCTGCGGCCCTCTCCTGTGGGGGATACAGAAACTCATCTTT. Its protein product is CALGENSCGPLLWGIQKLIF.

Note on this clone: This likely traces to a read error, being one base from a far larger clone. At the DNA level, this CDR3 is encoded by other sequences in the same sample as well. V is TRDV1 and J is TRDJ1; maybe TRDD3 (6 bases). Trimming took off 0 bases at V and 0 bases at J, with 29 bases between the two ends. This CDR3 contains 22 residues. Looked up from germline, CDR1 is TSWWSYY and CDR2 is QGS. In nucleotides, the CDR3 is TGTGCTCTTGGGGAACTAGTCCCAGCTGCTGTTGATACGGAAGTAAACACCGATAAACTCATCTTT. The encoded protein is CALGELVPAAVDTEVNTDKLIF.

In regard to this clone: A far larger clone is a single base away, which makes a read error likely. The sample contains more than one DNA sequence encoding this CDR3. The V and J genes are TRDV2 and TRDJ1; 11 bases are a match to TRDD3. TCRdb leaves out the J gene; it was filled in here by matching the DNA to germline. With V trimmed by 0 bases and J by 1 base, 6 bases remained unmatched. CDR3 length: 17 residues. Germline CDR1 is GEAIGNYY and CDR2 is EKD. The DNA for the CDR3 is TGTGCCTGTGACACCTTAGTGCTGGGGGATACCACCGATAAACTCATCTTT. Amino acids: CACDTLVLGDTTDKLIF.

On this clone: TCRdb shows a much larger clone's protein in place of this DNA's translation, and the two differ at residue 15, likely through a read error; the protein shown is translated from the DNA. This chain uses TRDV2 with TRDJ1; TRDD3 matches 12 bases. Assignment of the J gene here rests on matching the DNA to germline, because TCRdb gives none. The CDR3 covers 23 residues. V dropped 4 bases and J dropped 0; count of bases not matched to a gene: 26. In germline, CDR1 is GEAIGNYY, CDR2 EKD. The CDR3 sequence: CACDEVADWTGGYRSTYTDKLIF. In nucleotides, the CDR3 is TGTGCCTGTGATGAGGTTGCGGACTGGACTGGGGGATACAGGAGTACGTACACCGATAAACTCATCTTT.

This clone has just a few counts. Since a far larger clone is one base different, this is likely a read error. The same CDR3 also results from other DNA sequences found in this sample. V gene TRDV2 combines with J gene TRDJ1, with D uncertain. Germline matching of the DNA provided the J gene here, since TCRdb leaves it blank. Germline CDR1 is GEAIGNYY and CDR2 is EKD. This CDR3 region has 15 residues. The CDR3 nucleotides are TGCGCCTGTGACACGATATCCTCTGTGGGCGATAAACTCATCTTT. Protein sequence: CACDTISSVGDKLIF.

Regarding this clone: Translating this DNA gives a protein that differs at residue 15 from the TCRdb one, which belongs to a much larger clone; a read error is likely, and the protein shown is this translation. The CDR3 here is CALGPEGRLMGPTRRLIF. In nucleotides, the CDR3 is TGTGCTCTTGGGCCAGAAGGGCGACTAATGGGACCTACGAGAAGACTCATCTTT. The genes are TRDV1 and TRDJ1; weak D call: TRDD2 (5 bases). No J gene was available from TCRdb, and it was assigned here by a germline match of the DNA. V gave up 5 bases and J gave up 10 bases, with 32 bases separating them. CDR3 length: 18 amino acids. Germline assignment: CDR1 TSWWSYY and CDR2 QGS.

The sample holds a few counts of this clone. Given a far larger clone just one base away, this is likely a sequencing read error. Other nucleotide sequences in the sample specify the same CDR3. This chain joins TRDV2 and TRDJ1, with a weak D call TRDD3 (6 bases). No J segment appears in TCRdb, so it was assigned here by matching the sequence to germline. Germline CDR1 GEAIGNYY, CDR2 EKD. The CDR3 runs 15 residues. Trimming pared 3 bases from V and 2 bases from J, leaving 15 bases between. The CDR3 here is CACDALLGGTDKLIF. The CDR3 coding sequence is TGTGCCTGTGACGCCTTACTGGGAGGGACCGATAAACTCATCTTT.

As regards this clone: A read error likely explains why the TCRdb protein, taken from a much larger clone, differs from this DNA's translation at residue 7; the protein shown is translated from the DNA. CDR3 protein: CALGDLDRGGSLDGKLIF. The CDR3 coding sequence is TGTGCTCTTGGGGACCTAGACAGGGGGGGATCATTAGACGGAAAACTCATCTTT. The chain combines TRDV1 with TRDJ1, with 7 bases lining up with TRDD3. The J gene was not available in TCRdb and was assigned here by matching the DNA to germline segments. Germline CDR1 and CDR2: TSWWSYY and QGS. V lost 3 bases to trimming and J lost 8 bases; unmatched junction nucleotides: 21. The CDR3 is 18 residues long.

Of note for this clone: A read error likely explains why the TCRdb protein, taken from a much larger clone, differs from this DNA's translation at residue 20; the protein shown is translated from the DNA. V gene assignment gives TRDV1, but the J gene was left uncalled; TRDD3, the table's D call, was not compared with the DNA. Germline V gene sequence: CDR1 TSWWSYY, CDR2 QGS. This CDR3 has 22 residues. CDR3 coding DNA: TGTGCTCTTGGGGAACTTCGATTCATTTTGCGGGGGCCCCGCCCCACTTGCGATAAACCCATCTTT. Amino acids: CALGELRFILRGPRPTCDKPIF.